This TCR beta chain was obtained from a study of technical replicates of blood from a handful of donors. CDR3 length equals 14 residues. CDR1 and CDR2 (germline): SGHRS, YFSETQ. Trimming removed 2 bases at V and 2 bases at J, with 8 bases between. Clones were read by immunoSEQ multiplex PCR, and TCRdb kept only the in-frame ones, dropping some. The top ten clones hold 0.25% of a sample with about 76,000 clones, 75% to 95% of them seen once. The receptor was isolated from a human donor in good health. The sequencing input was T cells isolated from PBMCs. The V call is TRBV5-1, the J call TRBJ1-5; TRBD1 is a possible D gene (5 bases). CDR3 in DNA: TGCGCCAGCAGCTTTCGGGGGGGCAATCAGCCCCAGCATTTT. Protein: CASSFRGGNQPQHF.